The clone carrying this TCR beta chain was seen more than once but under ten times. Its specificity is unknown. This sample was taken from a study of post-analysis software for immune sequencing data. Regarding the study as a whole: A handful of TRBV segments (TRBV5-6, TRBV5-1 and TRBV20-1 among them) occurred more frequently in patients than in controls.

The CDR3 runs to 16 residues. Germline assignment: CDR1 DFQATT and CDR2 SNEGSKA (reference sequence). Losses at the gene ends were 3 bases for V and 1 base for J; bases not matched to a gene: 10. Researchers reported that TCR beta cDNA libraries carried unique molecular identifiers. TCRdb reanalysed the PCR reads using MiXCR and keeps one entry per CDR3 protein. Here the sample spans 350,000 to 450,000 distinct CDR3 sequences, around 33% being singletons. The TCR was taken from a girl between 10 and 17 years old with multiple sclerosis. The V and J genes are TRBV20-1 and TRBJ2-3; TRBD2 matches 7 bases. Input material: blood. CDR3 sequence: CSASSSGVVGTDTQYF. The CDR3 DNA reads TGCAGTGCTAGCTCCAGCGGGGTCGTCGGCACAGATACGCAGTATTTT.